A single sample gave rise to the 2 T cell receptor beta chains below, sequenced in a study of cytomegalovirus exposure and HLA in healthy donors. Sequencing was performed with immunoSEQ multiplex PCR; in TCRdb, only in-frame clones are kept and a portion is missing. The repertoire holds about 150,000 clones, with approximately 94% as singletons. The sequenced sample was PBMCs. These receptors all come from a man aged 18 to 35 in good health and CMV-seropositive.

The CDR3 sequence: CASSLDDRAGGYTF. The CDR3 nucleotides read TGTGCCAGCAGTTTAGATGACAGGGCGGGTGGCTACACCTTC. V and J are TRBV28 and TRBJ1-2; 7 nucleotides line up with TRBD1. This CDR3 has 14 amino acids. J gave up 7 bases and V 2 bases, and 7 bases lay outside the gene matches. Germline CDR1 is MDHEN and CDR2 is SYDVKM.

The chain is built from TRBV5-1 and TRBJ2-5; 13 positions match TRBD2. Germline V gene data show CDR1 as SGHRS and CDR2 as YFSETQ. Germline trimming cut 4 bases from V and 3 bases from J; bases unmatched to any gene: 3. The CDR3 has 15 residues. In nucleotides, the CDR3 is TGCGCCAGCAGCCAGGGGACTAGCGGGAAAGAGACCCAGTACTTC. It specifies CASSQGTSGKETQYF.